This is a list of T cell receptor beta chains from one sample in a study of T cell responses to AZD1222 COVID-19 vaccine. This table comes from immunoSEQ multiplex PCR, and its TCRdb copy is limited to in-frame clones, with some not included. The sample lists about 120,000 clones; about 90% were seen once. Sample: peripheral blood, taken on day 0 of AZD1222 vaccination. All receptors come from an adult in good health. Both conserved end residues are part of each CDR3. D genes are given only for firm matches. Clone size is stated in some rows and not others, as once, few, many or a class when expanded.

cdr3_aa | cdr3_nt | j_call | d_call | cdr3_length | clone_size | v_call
CASSLTGAQTDTQYF | TGTGCCAGCAGCCTGACGGGGGCCCAGACAGATACGCAGTATTTT | TRBJ2-3 | NA | 15 | NA | TRBV11-3
CASSLTGATFSYNSPLHF | TGTGCCAGCAGCTTGACAGGGGCTACCTTCTCCTATAATTCACCCCTCCACTTT | TRBJ1-6 | TRBD1 | 18 | NA | TRBV5-8
CASKRSSYNSPLHF | TGTGCCAGCAAAAGGAGCTCCTATAATTCACCCCTCCACTTT | TRBJ1-6 | NA | 14 | medium-sized | TRBV28
CASSSRAGYGYTF | TGTGCCAGCAGTTCCCGCGCCGGATACGGCTACACCTTC | TRBJ1-2 | NA | 13 | NA | TRBV27
CASSPRGVSGNTIYF | TGTGCCAGCAGTCCCCGTGGAGTCTCTGGAAACACCATATATTTT | TRBJ1-3 | NA | 15 | once | TRBV6-5
CASSVSDTQYF | TGTGCCAGCAGTGTTTCGGATACGCAGTATTTT | TRBJ2-3 | NA | 11 | NA | TRBV2
CAWKLGAGTEAFF | TGTGCCTGGAAACTTGGGGCGGGTACTGAAGCTTTCTTT | TRBJ1-1 | NA | 13 | NA | TRBV30
CASSRGLAVSSYEQYF | TGCGCCAGCAGCAGGGGACTAGCGGTTAGCTCCTACGAGCAGTACTTC | TRBJ2-7 | TRBD2 | 16 | NA | TRBV5-1
CASSSDVRWANYGYTF | TGCGCCAGCAGCTCTGACGTCCGCTGGGCTAACTATGGCTACACCTTC | TRBJ1-2 | NA | 16 | once | TRBV5-1
CASSPRGSGELFF | TGCGCCAGCAGTCCGCGGGGGAGCGGGGAGCTGTTTTTT | TRBJ2-2 | TRBD2 | 13 | NA | TRBV4-3
CASSSDISGNTIYF | TGTGCCAGCAGCTCCGACATCTCTGGAAACACCATATATTTT | TRBJ1-3 | NA | 14 | NA | TRBV28
CASFAGTGRNGYTF | TGTGCCAGCTTTGCCGGGACAGGGAGGAATGGCTACACCTTC | TRBJ1-2 | TRBD1 | 14 | NA | TRBV28
CASSVNRAIRTDFQPQHF | TGTGCCAGCAGTGTTAATAGGGCTATCCGGACAGATTTTCAGCCCCAGCATTTT | TRBJ1-5 | NA | 18 | NA | TRBV2
CASTSNRDPGNTIYF | TGCGCCAGCACCTCGAACCGGGACCCCGGAAACACCATATATTTT | TRBJ1-3 | NA | 15 | NA | TRBV4-3
CASSAQGLTNTEAFF | TGTGCCAGTAGTGCACAGGGTTTAACGAACACTGAAGCTTTCTTT | TRBJ1-1 | NA | 15 | NA | TRBV19
CASSQGLTAQETQYF | TGCGCCAGCAGCCAAGGGCTGACAGCTCAAGAGACCCAGTACTTC | TRBJ2-5 | NA | 15 | NA | TRBV4-3
CASSPKGEKGNYGYTF | TGTGCCAGCTCCCCCAAGGGGGAAAAGGGTAACTATGGCTACACCTTC | TRBJ1-2 | NA | 16 | NA | TRBV19
CSGSTSAGELFF | TGCAGCGGGTCGACTAGCGCCGGGGAGCTGTTTTTT | TRBJ2-2 | TRBD2 | 12 | NA | TRBV29-1
CASSYSPNYGYTF | TGTGCCAGCAGTTACAGCCCCAACTATGGCTACACCTTC | TRBJ1-2 | NA | 13 | few | TRBV6-5
CASSLEIGGQQPQHF | TGTGCCAGCAGCTTAGAGATCGGGGGGCAGCAGCCCCAGCATTTT | TRBJ1-5 | NA | 15 | NA | TRBV7-6
CASSSPKLATIYF | TGTGCCAGCAGCTCCCCGAAGTTGGCCACCATATATTTT | TRBJ1-3 | NA | 13 | NA | TRBV5-4
CASSPPGYDGYTF | TGCGCCAGCAGCCCCCCAGGGTATGATGGCTACACCTTC | TRBJ1-2 | NA | 13 | NA | TRBV5-1
CASSYSGGKDNYGYTF | TGTGCCAGCAGTTACTCGGGAGGAAAGGATAACTATGGCTACACCTTC | TRBJ1-2 | NA | 16 | NA | TRBV6-6
CASSQEEETQYF | TGTGCCAGCAGCCAAGAGGAAGAGACCCAGTACTTC | TRBJ2-5 | NA | 12 | NA | TRBV14
CASSQVGRGAADTQYF | TGTGCCAGCAGCCAAGTCGGCAGGGGAGCGGCAGATACGCAGTATTTT | TRBJ2-3 | NA | 16 | NA | TRBV3-1/TRBV3-2
CASSVERVGGTQYF | TGTGCCAGCAGCGTAGAGAGGGTGGGGGGGACCCAGTACTTC | TRBJ2-5 | NA | 14 | NA | TRBV9
CASSHGLAGNNEQFF | TGCGCCAGCAGCCACGGACTAGCGGGGAACAATGAGCAGTTCTTC | TRBJ2-1 | TRBD2 | 15 | NA | TRBV4-3
CASSQEYGQEAYEQYF | TGCGCCAGCAGCCAAGAGTACGGGCAGGAGGCCTACGAGCAGTACTTC | TRBJ2-7 | NA | 16 | NA | TRBV4-1
CASSVGTTLYEQYF | TGTGCCAGCAGCGTCGGGACTACCCTCTACGAGCAGTACTTC | TRBJ2-7 | TRBD2 | 14 | NA | TRBV5-4
CASSSYSSIFANYGYTF | TGTGCCAGCAGCTCGTACTCAAGTATATTTGCTAACTATGGCTACACCTTC | TRBJ1-2 | NA | 17 | NA | TRBV7-6
CASSLDRVADTQYF | TGTGCCAGCAGTTTAGACAGGGTTGCAGATACGCAGTATTTT | TRBJ2-3 | TRBD1 | 14 | NA | TRBV28
CATSKRQGTYEQYF | TGTGCCACCAGCAAACGACAGGGAACGTACGAGCAGTACTTC | TRBJ2-7 | TRBD1 | 14 | NA | TRBV15
CASGFSTGTNTEAFF | TGTGCTAGTGGTTTTTCGACAGGGACGAACACTGAAGCTTTCTTT | TRBJ1-1 | TRBD1 | 15 | NA | TRBV12-5
CASSLGVIVGEQQPEAFF | TGTGCCAGCAGCTTGGGGGTGATCGTCGGGGAACAGCAGCCTGAAGCTTTCTTT | TRBJ1-1 | NA | 18 | NA | TRBV11-2
CSASGDSYTF | TGCAGTGCTAGTGGGGACAGCTACACCTTC | TRBJ1-2 | NA | 10 | NA | TRBV20-1
CASSFAGVTYEQYF | TGTGCCAGCAGCTTCGCGGGGGTCACCTACGAGCAGTACTTC | TRBJ2-7 | TRBD2 | 14 | NA | TRBV7-2
CASSLGQGPYEQYF | TGTGCCAGCAGCTTGGGACAGGGTCCCTACGAGCAGTACTTC | TRBJ2-7 | TRBD1 | 14 | NA | TRBV5-6
CASSLEGGRNYGYTF | TGCGCCAGCAGCTTGGAAGGGGGCCGGAACTATGGCTACACCTTC | TRBJ1-2 | TRBD1 | 15 | NA | TRBV5-1
CASSFLTSGAYEQYF | TGTGCCAGCAGTTTTTTAACTAGCGGAGCCTACGAGCAGTACTTC | TRBJ2-7 | TRBD2 | 15 | NA | TRBV28
CASKLRVDGNTIYF | TGTGCCAGTAAGTTGCGGGTGGATGGAAACACCATATATTTT | TRBJ1-3 | NA | 14 | NA | TRBV19
CATSDPGGSYEQYF | TGTGCCACCAGTGATCCAGGGGGATCCTACGAGCAGTACTTC | TRBJ2-7 | TRBD1 | 14 | NA | TRBV24-1
CASSFSNQPQHF | TGTGCCAGCAGCTTTTCAAATCAGCCCCAGCATTTT | TRBJ1-5 | NA | 12 | NA | TRBV5-6
CASSILERQETQYF | TGTGCCAGTAGTATACTAGAGCGACAAGAGACCCAGTACTTC | TRBJ2-5 | NA | 14 | NA | TRBV19
CASTEGSMYEQYF | TGTGCCAGCACTGAGGGGAGTATGTACGAGCAGTACTTC | TRBJ2-7 | NA | 13 | NA | TRBV2
CASSEGQLNSPLHF | TGTGCCAGCAGTGAAGGGCAGTTGAATTCACCCCTCCACTTT | TRBJ1-6 | NA | 14 | NA | TRBV2